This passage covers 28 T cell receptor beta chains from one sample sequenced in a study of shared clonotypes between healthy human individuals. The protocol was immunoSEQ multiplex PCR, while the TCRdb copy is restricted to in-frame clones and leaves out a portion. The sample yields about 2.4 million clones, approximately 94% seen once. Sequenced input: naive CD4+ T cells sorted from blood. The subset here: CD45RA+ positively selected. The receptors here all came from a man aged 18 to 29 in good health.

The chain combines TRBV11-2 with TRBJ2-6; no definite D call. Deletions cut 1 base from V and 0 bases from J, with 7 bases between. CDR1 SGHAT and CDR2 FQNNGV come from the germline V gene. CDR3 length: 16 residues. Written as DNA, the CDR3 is TGTGCCAGCAGCTTAGGGCGGTACTCTGGGGCCAACGTCCTGACTTTC. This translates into CASSLGRYSGANVLTF.

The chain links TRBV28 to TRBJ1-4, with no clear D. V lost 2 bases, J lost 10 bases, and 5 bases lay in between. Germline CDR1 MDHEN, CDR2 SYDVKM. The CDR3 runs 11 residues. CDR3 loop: CASSLGGKLFF. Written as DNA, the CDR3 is TGTGCCAGCAGTTTAGGCGGAAAACTGTTTTTT.

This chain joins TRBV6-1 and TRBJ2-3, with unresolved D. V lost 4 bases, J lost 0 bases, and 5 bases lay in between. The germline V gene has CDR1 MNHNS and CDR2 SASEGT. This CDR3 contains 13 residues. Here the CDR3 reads CASSGFSTDTQYF. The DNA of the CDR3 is TGTGCCAGCAGTGGGTTCAGCACAGATACGCAGTATTTT.

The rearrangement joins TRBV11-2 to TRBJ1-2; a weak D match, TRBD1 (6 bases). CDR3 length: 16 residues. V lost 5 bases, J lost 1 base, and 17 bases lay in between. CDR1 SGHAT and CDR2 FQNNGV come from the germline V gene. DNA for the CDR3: TGTGCCAGCAGCCCTATCTTGGGGGGGCGTAACTATGGCTACACCTTC. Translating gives CASSPILGGRNYGYTF.

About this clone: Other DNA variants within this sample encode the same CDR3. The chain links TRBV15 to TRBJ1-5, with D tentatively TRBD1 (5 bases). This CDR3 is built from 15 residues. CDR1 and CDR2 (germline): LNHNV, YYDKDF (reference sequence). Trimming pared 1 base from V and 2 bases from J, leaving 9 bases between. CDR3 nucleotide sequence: TGTGCCACCAGCAGAGTGGGGCAGGGCAATCAGCCCCAGCATTTT. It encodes CATSRVGQGNQPQHF.

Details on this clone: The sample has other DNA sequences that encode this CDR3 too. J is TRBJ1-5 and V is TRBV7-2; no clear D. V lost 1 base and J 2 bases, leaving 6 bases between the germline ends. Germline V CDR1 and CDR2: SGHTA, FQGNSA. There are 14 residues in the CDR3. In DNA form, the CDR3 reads TGTGCCAGCAGCTTAGGGTATGGCAATCAGCCCCAGCATTTT. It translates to CASSLGYGNQPQHF.

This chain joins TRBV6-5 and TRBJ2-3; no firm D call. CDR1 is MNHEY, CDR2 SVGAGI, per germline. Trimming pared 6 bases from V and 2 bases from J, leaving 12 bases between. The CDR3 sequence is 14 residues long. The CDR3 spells CASRHHLTTDTQYF. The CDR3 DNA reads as TGTGCCAGCAGACACCACCTCACCACAGATACGCAGTATTTT.

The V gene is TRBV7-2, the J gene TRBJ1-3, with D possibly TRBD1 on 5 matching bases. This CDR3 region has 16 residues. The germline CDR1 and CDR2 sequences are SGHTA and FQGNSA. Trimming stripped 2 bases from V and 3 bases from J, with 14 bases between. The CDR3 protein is CASSLYWGSSGNTIYF. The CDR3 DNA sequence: TGTGCCAGCAGCTTATATTGGGGGTCTAGTGGAAACACCATATATTTT.

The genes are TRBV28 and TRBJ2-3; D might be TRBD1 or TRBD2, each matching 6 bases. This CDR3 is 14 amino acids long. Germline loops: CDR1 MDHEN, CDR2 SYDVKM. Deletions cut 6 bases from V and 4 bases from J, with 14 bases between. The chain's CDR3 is CASSLGGPPDTQYF. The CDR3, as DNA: TGTGCCAGCAGCTTAGGGGGGCCGCCAGATACGCAGTATTTT.

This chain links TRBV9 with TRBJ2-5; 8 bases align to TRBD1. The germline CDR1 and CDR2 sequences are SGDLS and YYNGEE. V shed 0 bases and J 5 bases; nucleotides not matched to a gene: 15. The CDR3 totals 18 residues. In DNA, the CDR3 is TGTGCCAGCAGCGTAGGGTTTTTACAGGGGGTTCGGGGTGAGACCCAGTACTTC. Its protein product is CASSVGFLQGVRGETQYF.

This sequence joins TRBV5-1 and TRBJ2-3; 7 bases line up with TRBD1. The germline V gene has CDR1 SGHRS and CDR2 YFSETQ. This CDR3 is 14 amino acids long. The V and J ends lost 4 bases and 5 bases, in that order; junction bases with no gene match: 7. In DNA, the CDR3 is TGCGCCAGCAGCCGGCAGGGGGAACTAGATACGCAGTATTTT. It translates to CASSRQGELDTQYF.

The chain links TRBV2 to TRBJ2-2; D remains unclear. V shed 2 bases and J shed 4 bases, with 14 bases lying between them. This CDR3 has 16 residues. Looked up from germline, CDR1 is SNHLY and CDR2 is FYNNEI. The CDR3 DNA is TGTGCCAGCAGTGAAATGGTAGGCAGTGGCACCGGGGAGCTGTTTTTT. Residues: CASSEMVGSGTGELFF.

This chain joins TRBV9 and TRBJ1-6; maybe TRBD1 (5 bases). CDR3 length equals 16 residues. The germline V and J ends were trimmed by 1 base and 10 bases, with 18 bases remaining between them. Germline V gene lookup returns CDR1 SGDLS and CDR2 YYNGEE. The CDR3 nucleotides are TGTGCCAGCAGCGTATCCCCAGAGGGGCGCGGCTCACCCCTCCACTTT. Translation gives CASSVSPEGRGSPLHF.

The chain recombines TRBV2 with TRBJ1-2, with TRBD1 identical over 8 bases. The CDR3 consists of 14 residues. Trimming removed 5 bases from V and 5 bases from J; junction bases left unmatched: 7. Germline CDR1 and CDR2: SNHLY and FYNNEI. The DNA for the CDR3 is TGTGCCAGCAGTCCGGGACAGGAAATTTATGGCTACACCTTC. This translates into CASSPGQEIYGYTF.

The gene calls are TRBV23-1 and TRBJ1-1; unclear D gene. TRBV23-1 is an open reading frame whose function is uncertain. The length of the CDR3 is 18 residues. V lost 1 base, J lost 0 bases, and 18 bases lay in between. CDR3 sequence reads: CASSQYIVGLLMNTEAFF. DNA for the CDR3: TGCGCCAGCAGTCAATACATCGTTGGGTTATTGATGAACACTGAAGCTTTCTTT.

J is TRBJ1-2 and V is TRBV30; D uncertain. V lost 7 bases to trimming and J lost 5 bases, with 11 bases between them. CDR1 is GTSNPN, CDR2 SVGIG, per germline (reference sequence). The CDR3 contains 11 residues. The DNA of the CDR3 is TGTGCCTCGCAAAAAATTTATGGCTACACCTTC. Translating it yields CASQKIYGYTF.

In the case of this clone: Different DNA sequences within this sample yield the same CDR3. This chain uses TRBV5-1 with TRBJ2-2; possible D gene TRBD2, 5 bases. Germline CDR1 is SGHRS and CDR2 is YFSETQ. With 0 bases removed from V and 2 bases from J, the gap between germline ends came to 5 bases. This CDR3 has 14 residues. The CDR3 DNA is TGCGCCAGCAGCTTGGGGACTAACACCGGGGAGCTGTTTTTT. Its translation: CASSLGTNTGELFF. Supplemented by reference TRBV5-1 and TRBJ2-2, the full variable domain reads KAGVTQTPRYLIKTRGQQVTLSCSPISGHRSVSWYQQTPGQGLQFLFEYFSETQRNKGNFPGRFSGRQFSNSRSEMNVSTLELGDSALYLCASSLGTNTGELFFGEGSRLTVL.

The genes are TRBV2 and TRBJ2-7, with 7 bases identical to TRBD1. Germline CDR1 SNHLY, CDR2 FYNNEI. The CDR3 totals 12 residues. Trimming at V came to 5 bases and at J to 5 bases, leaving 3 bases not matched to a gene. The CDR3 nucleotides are TGTGCCAGCAGTTTTGACAGGGACGAGCAGTACTTC. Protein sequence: CASSFDRDEQYF.

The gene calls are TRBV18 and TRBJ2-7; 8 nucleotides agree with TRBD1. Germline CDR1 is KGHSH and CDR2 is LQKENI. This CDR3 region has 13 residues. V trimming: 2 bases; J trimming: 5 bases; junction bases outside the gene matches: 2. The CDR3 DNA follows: TGTGCCAGCTCACCAGACAGGGGCAACGAGCAGTACTTC. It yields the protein CASSPDRGNEQYF. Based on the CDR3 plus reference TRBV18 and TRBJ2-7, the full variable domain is NAGVMQNPRHLVRRRGQEARLRCSPMKGHSHVYWYRQLPEEGLKFMVYLQKENIIDESGMPKERFSAEFPKEGPSILRIQQVVRGDSAAYFCASSPDRGNEQYFGPGTRLTVT.

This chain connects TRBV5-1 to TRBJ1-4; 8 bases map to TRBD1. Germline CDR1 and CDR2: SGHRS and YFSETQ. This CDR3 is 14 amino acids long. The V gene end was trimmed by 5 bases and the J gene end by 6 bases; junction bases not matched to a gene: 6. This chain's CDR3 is CASRDAGGDEKLFF. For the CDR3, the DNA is TGCGCCAGCAGGGACGCAGGGGGCGATGAAAAACTGTTTTTT.

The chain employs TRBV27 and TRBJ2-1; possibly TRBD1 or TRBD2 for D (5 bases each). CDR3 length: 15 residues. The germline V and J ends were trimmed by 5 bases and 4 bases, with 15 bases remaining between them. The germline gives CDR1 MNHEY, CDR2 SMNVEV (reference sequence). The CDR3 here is CASSRTGTPYNEQFF. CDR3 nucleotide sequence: TGTGCCAGCAGTCGGACCGGGACCCCGTACAATGAGCAGTTCTTC.

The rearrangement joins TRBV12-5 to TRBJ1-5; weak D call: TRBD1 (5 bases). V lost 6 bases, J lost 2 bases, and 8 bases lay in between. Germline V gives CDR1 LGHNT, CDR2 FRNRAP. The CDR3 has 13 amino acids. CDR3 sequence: CASGTGGNQPQHF. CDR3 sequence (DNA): TGTGCTAGTGGAACAGGCGGCAATCAGCCCCAGCATTTT. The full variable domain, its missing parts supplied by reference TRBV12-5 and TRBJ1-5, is DARVTQTPRHKVTEMGQEVTMRCQPILGHNTVFWYRQTMMQGLELLAYFRNRAPLDDSGMPKDRFSAEMPDATLATLKIQPSEPRDSAVYFCASGTGGNQPQHFGDGTRLSIL.

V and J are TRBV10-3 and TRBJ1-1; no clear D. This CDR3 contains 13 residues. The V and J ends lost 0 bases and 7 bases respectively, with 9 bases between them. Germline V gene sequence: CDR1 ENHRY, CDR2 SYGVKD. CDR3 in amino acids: CAISESMVDEAFF. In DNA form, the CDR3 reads TGTGCCATCAGTGAGTCGATGGTGGATGAAGCTTTCTTT.

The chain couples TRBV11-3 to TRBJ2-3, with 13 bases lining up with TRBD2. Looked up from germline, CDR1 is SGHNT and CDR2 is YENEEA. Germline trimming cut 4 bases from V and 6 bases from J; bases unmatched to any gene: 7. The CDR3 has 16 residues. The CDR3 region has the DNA TGTGCCAGCAGCTCCGGGACTAGCGGGGTGGGCGATACGCAGTATTTT. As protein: CASSSGTSGVGDTQYF.

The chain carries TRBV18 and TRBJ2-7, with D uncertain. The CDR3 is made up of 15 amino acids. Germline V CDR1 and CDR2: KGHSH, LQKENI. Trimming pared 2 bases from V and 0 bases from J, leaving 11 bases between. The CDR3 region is CASSPTGYSSYEQYF. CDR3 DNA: TGTGCCAGCTCACCAACGGGCTATAGCTCCTACGAGCAGTACTTC.

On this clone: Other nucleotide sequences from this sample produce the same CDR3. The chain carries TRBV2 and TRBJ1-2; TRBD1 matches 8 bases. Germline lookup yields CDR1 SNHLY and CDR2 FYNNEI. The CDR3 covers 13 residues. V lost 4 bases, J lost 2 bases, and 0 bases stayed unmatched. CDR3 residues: CASSGTGNYGYTF. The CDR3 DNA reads TGTGCCAGCAGTGGGACAGGGAACTATGGCTACACCTTC.

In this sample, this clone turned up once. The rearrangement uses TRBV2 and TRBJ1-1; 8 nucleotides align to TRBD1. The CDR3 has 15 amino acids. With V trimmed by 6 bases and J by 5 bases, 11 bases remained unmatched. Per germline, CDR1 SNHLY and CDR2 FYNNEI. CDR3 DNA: TGTGCCAGCAGGGAATTAGGACAGGGCTCAACTGAAGCTTTCTTT. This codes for CASRELGQGSTEAFF. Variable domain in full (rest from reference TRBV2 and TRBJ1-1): EPEVTQTPSHQVTQMGQEVILRCVPISNHLYFYWYRQILGQKVEFLVSFYNNEISEKSEIFDDQFSVERPDGSNFTLKIRSTKLEDSAMYFCASRELGQGSTEAFFGQGTRLTVV.

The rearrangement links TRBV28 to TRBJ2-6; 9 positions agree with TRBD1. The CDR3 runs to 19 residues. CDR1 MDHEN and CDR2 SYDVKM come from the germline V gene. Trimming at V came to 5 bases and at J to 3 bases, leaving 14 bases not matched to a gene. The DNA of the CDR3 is TGTGCCAGCAGTAGGGCAACAGGGGGCGTGGGATTTGGGGCCAACGTCCTGACTTTC. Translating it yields CASSRATGGVGFGANVLTF.